This T cell receptor (beta chain) is from a study of blood T cell repertoires in COVID-19. Turning to the study itself: Spain, Italy and the United States supplied samples that represented acute and convalescent COVID-19. Sample material is recorded as cDNA or gDNA derived from T cells, B-cell-depleted T cells, or PBMCs.

This table comes from immunoSEQ multiplex PCR, and its TCRdb copy is limited to in-frame clones, with some not included. The data contain around 100,000 clones, around nine tenths of them seen just once; the ten biggest clones take up around 2.9%. Trimming left V 0 bases short and J 7 bases short, with 9 bases between. CDR1 is KGHSH, CDR2 LQKENI, per germline. The CDR3 consists of 13 residues. Material: peripheral blood. The chain couples TRBV18 to TRBJ1-1; D gene ambiguous. The origin of this receptor is a man aged 50-60 years with active or convalescent COVID-19. CDR3 coding DNA: TGTGCCAGCTCACCACCGGGGAGGGATGAAGCTTTCTTT. This codes for CASSPPGRDEAFF.